This entry lists 27 T cell receptor beta chains sequenced from one sample in a study of PD-L1 blockade in urothelial cancer. Some clones are missing from TCRdb's copy, which holds only in-frame ones; the method was immunoSEQ multiplex PCR. Among over 75,000 clones listed, 85% to 90% were seen once. Time point meaning: pretreatment peripheral blood. The sample was PBMCs, taken around atezolizumab (anti-PD-L1) treatment. Source of these receptors: a man in his 60s with urothelial cancer.

The J gene is TRBJ1-1, the V gene TRBV27; D is perhaps TRBD1 (6 bases). V was clipped by 6 bases and J by 3 bases, with 11 bases between them. This CDR3 region has 13 residues. Germline V gene data show CDR1 as MNHEY and CDR2 as SMNVEV (reference sequence). The DNA for the CDR3 is TGTGCCAGCAGACGACAGGAATACACTGAAGCTTTCTTT. It is translated as CASRRQEYTEAFF.

This clone was counted between two and nine times. The CDR3 nucleotides are TGTGCCAGTGGGCTCAGCAATCAGCCCCAGCATTTT. This translates into CASGLSNQPQHF. The chain recombines TRBV6-1 with TRBJ1-5; unclear D gene. This CDR3 contains 12 residues. V was cut by 9 bases and J by 1 base, with 7 bases left in between. CDR1 MNHNS and CDR2 SASEGT come from the germline V gene.

This clone has just a few counts. The rearrangement links TRBV25-1 to TRBJ1-6; a possible D gene is TRBD1 (5 bases). Germline V gives CDR1 MGHDK, CDR2 SYGVNS. The V end was cut by 4 bases, the J end by 6 bases, with 13 bases between. This CDR3 contains 15 residues. The DNA for the CDR3 is TGTGCCAGCAGTGCCCATGGGGGGAGTAATTCACCCCTCCACTTT. As protein: CASSAHGGSNSPLHF.

Written as DNA, the CDR3 is TGTGCCAGCAGCTCCGACGACAGCCATGGAAGTAATCTTTACTCTGGAAACACCATATATTTT. It translates to CASSSDDSHGSNLYSGNTIYF. This sequence joins TRBV12-1 and TRBJ1-3; the D call of TRBD1 is as the table states it, not checked on the DNA. TRBV12-1 is a documented pseudogene. CDR3 length equals 21 residues.

J is TRBJ2-5 and V is TRBV5-1; D is perhaps TRBD2 (5 bases). Per germline, CDR1 SGHRS and CDR2 YFSETQ. There are 14 residues in the CDR3. Trimming pared 3 bases from V and 2 bases from J, leaving 11 bases between. The CDR3 DNA follows: TGCGCCAGCAGCTCTGATGCGGGTCAAGAGACCCAGTACTTC. It codes for CASSSDAGQETQYF.

The sample holds one count of this clone. The chain links TRBV5-1 to TRBJ2-7; 10 bases are shared with TRBD2. Looked up from germline, CDR1 is SGHRS and CDR2 is YFSETQ. This CDR3 contains 14 residues. The ends lost 5 bases at V and 5 bases at J; junction bases unmatched: 7. In DNA form, the CDR3 reads TGCGCCAGCAGACTAGCGGGATTGAACAACGAGCAGTACTTC. This codes for CASRLAGLNNEQYF.

This sequence joins TRBV19 and TRBJ2-3; 9 nucleotides line up with TRBD1. V dropped 3 bases and J dropped 4; count of bases not matched to a gene: 5. There are 15 residues in the CDR3. Germline V gene sequence: CDR1 LNHDA, CDR2 SQIVND (reference sequence). The CDR3 loop reads CASSMGQGGPDTQYF. The CDR3 coding sequence is TGTGCCAGTAGTATGGGACAGGGCGGCCCAGATACGCAGTATTTT.

The V gene is TRBV6-5, the J gene TRBJ1-5; D uncertain. The V gene's germline CDR1 is MNHEY and CDR2 SVGAGI. The CDR3 spans 15 residues. V was cut by 4 bases and J by 2 bases, with 12 bases left in between. DNA of the CDR3: TGTGCCAGCAGTTCGGGGTTTGGGGGCAATCAGCCCCAGCATTTT. As protein: CASSSGFGGNQPQHF.

The V gene is TRBV2, the J gene TRBJ1-5; possible D gene TRBD1, 5 bases. V dropped 10 bases and J dropped 1 base, with 11 bases sitting between them. Per germline, CDR1 SNHLY and CDR2 FYNNEI. This CDR3 comprises 13 residues. The CDR3 loop is CANAQESNQPQHF. The CDR3 DNA reads as TGTGCCAACGCACAGGAGAGCAATCAGCCCCAGCATTTT.

The chain carries TRBV9 and TRBJ2-3, with TRBD1 identical over 10 bases. The CDR3 has 15 residues. The germline V gene encodes CDR1 SGDLS and CDR2 YYNGEE. V lost 4 bases to trimming and J lost 4 bases; unmatched junction nucleotides: 6. The CDR3 DNA follows: TGTGCCAGCAGCCCCTCTGGACAGGGGGCAGATACGCAGTATTTT. It is translated as CASSPSGQGADTQYF.

The rearrangement links TRBV11-1 to TRBJ2-1; D remains unclear. CDR1 SGHAT and CDR2 FQDESV come from the germline V gene (reference sequence). V was cut by 5 bases and J by 2 bases, with 7 bases left in between. The CDR3 runs to 13 residues. CDR3 sequence reads: CASSPRAYNEQFF. The CDR3 DNA follows: TGTGCCAGCAGCCCCCGCGCCTACAATGAGCAGTTCTTC.

J is TRBJ2-7 and V is TRBV4-3; D possibly corresponds to TRBD2 (7 bases). V was clipped by 5 bases and J by 2 bases, with 16 bases between them. The CDR3 is 15 residues long. Per germline, CDR1 LGHNA and CDR2 YSLEER. CDR3 residues: CASSRGGAGPYEQYF. The CDR3 coding sequence is TGCGCCAGCAGCAGGGGGGGGGCGGGCCCCTACGAGCAGTACTTC.

The chain couples TRBV27 to TRBJ2-3; a weak D match, TRBD2 (7 bases). Looked up from germline, CDR1 is MNHEY and CDR2 is SMNVEV (reference sequence). With 7 bases removed from V and 0 bases from J, the gap between germline ends came to 17 bases. This CDR3 comprises 16 residues. The CDR3 DNA is TGTGCCAGCACCGCCCAACAGGGACTAAGCACAGATACGCAGTATTTT. Amino acid sequence: CASTAQQGLSTDTQYF.

The gene calls are TRBV7-2 and TRBJ1-1, with D hard to call. The CDR3 has 13 residues. V was pared by 1 base and J by 7 bases, with 10 bases between. Germline CDR1 and CDR2: SGHTA and FQGNSA. CDR3 bases: TGTGCCAGCAGCTTAGACACCCTTGATGAAGCTTTCTTT. Its translation is CASSLDTLDEAFF.

The V call is TRBV2, the J call TRBJ2-7; D may be TRBD2 (6 bases). V was shortened by 6 bases and J by 3 bases, with 18 bases between the two germline ends. The germline V gene encodes CDR1 SNHLY and CDR2 FYNNEI. This CDR3 spans 15 amino acids. The CDR3 protein is CASSLVGGSYYEQYF. In DNA, the CDR3 is TGTGCCAGCAGCCTTGTGGGGGGAAGCTACTACGAGCAGTACTTC.

J is TRBJ2-5 and V is TRBV5-1; a possible D gene is TRBD1 (6 bases). Germline V gene sequence: CDR1 SGHRS, CDR2 YFSETQ. This CDR3 has 15 amino acids. Trimming removed 7 bases at V and 5 bases at J, with 21 bases between. Here the CDR3 reads CASARGTSGWETQYF. CDR3 in DNA: TGCGCCAGCGCCAGGGGTACCTCAGGCTGGGAGACCCAGTACTTC.

The V and J genes are TRBV4-1 and TRBJ1-2, with 10 bases identical to TRBD1. This CDR3 has 17 residues. Germline CDR1 reads MGHRA; CDR2 reads YSYEKL. The V segment lost 0 bases and the J segment 3 bases; nucleotides outside the gene matches: 7. CDR3 region: CASSQDRTGGVDYGYTF. The CDR3 DNA is TGCGCCAGCAGCCAAGACAGGACAGGGGGGGTGGACTATGGCTACACCTTC.

The V and J genes are TRBV19 and TRBJ2-7, with TRBD1 identical over 7 bases. The V and J ends lost 6 bases and 6 bases, in that order; junction bases with no gene match: 11. Germline V gene data show CDR1 as LNHDA and CDR2 as SQIVND (reference sequence). The CDR3 is made up of 14 amino acids. Here the CDR3 DNA reads TGTGCCAGTAGGGCAAGACAGGGCTCACGCGAGCAGTACTTC. Amino acids: CASRARQGSREQYF.

This chain connects TRBV6-1 to TRBJ2-3, with D possibly matching TRBD1 (5 bases). The CDR3 contains 15 residues. V lost 2 bases and J 0 bases, leaving 9 bases between the germline ends. The germline gives CDR1 MNHNS, CDR2 SASEGT. This CDR3 is CASSERTPSTDTQYF. In nucleotides, the CDR3 is TGTGCCAGCAGTGAACGGACACCTAGCACAGATACGCAGTATTTT.

This chain joins TRBV5-8 and TRBJ1-2, with D possibly being TRBD1 (5 bases). The CDR3 is made up of 14 amino acids. Trimming removed 0 bases at V and 13 bases at J, with 19 bases between. CDR1 and CDR2 from the germline V gene are SGHTS and YDEGEE. The CDR3 nucleotides are TGTGCCAGCAGCTTGGACGGGGGATGGTCTCCTTCCACCTTC. This translates into CASSLDGGWSPSTF. The full variable domain, with the rest looked up from reference TRBV5-8 and TRBJ1-2, is EAGVTQSPTHLIKTRGQQATLRCSPISGHTSVYWYQQALGLGLQFLLWYDEGEERNRGNFPPRFSGRQFPNYSSELNVNALELEDSALYLCASSLDGGWSPSTFGSGTRLTVV.

This chain uses TRBV5-4 with TRBJ2-1; 7 bases align to TRBD2. There are 14 residues in the CDR3. V was clipped by 3 bases and J by 4 bases; unmatched bases: 4. Germline V CDR1 and CDR2: SGHNT, YYREEE (reference sequence). DNA for the CDR3: TGTGCCAGCAGCTCCCGGGACTATTACAATGAGCAGTTCTTC. Protein sequence: CASSSRDYYNEQFF.

The chain uses TRBV15 and TRBJ2-7, with D possibly TRBD1 on 5 matching bases. CDR1 and CDR2 (germline): LNHNV, YYDKDF (reference sequence). V lost 0 bases and J lost 1, with 10 bases in between. The CDR3 sequence is 15 residues long. CDR3 coding DNA: TGTGCCACCAGCAGAGATATCGACAGATCCTACGAGCAGTACTTC. Amino acid sequence: CATSRDIDRSYEQYF.

The genes are TRBV18 and TRBJ1-5, with 7 bases fitting TRBD1. Looked up from germline, CDR1 is KGHSH and CDR2 is LQKENI. The CDR3 extends over 14 amino acids. The V and J ends lost 5 bases and 3 bases, in that order; junction bases with no gene match: 4. The CDR3 DNA reads TGTGCCAGCTCATACGGGACAGACAATCAGCCCCAGCATTTT. As protein: CASSYGTDNQPQHF.

With respect to this clone: The junction departs from the called germline gene at one end, perhaps through a read error. The J gene is TRBJ1-1, the V gene TRBV19; 10 bases line up with TRBD1. Germline values: CDR1 LNHDA, CDR2 SQIVND (reference sequence). The CDR3 length is 16 residues. The CDR3 reads CASSHRQGANPTEAFF. As DNA, the CDR3 is TGTGCCAGTAGCCATAGACAGGGGGCGAATCCGACTGAGGCTTTCTTT.

Here the CDR3 DNA reads TGTGCCACCCGGACAGGGAGCTCCTACGAGCAGTACTTC. Translating it yields CATRTGSSYEQYF. The rearrangement joins TRBV6-5 to TRBJ2-7; 8 bases fit TRBD1. J gave up 0 bases and V 10 bases, and 5 bases lay outside the gene matches. Germline V gives CDR1 MNHEY, CDR2 SVGAGI. This CDR3 has 13 residues.

The chain couples TRBV5-1 to TRBJ2-1; possible D gene TRBD2, 6 bases. V was clipped by 0 bases and J by 2 bases, with 9 bases between them. Germline lookup yields CDR1 SGHRS and CDR2 YFSETQ. This CDR3 is built from 15 residues. The CDR3 DNA reads TGCGCCAGCAGCTTGGAGGGACTGACCTACAATGAGCAGTTCTTC. This encodes CASSLEGLTYNEQFF.

This sequence joins TRBV7-9 and TRBJ1-5, with a weak D call TRBD1 (6 bases). Trimming removed 2 bases from V and 2 bases from J, with 16 bases in between. This CDR3 region has 17 residues. Germline V gives CDR1 SEHNR, CDR2 FQNEAQ (reference sequence). As DNA, the CDR3 is TGTGCCAGCAGCTTATACAACCACAGGGAAGGCAATCAGCCCCAGCATTTT. It encodes CASSLYNHREGNQPQHF.